This T cell receptor (beta chain) was documented in a study of blood T cell repertoires in COVID-19. Study in general: Both acute and convalescent COVID-19 samples were obtained from the United States, Italy and Spain. PBMCs, B-cell-depleted T cells, or T cells provided the cDNA or gDNA that made up the material.

Per the authors' pipeline: Estimation of nucleated cell counts was performed using reference gene primer amplification. The data were produced by immunoSEQ multiplex PCR, yet TCRdb's version contains in-frame clones alone and is incomplete. V and J calls and clone size are copied from that table; D and trimming were computed from the DNA. The sample consists of about 160,000 clones, about 93% of them appearing once. This CDR3 spans 17 amino acids. Germline V gene sequence: CDR1 LGHNA, CDR2 YNFKEQ. Trimming left V 4 bases short and J 7 bases short, with 26 bases between. The gene calls are TRBV4-2 and TRBJ2-7, with a possible D match to TRBD2 (7 bases). The sample was peripheral blood. The source is a woman aged 45-65 years with acute or convalescent COVID-19. CDR3 sequence: CASSPSLLGEGVGEQYF. The CDR3, as DNA: TGTGCCAGCAGCCCATCCCTCCTCGGGGAGGGGGTGGGGGAGCAGTACTTC.